A single sample gave rise to the 17 T cell receptor beta chains below, sequenced in a study of cytomegalovirus exposure and HLA in healthy donors. Vbeta (60) and Jbeta (13) primers were used in the PCR. TCRdb's table, derived via immunoSEQ multiplex PCR, lists solely in-frame clones and lacks some. The data contain 80,000 to 100,000 clones, roughly four fifths of them singletons. The sequencing sample was made of PBMCs. The receptors come from a man aged 40-49 years in good health and CMV-seropositive.

The V call is TRBV29-1, the J call TRBJ2-1; TRBD2 matches at 7 bases. After removal of 2 bases from V and 3 bases from J, the junction contained 10 bases not matched to a gene. Germline CDR1 is SQVTM and CDR2 is ANQGSEA. The CDR3 runs to 16 residues. CDR3 sequence reads: CSVEPMLAESYNEQFF. CDR3 coding DNA: TGCAGCGTTGAACCTATGCTAGCGGAGAGCTACAATGAGCAGTTCTTC.

The chain links TRBV5-1 to TRBJ2-2; 9 positions agree with TRBD1. CDR1 and CDR2 from the germline V gene are SGHRS and YFSETQ. The junction had 2 bases not matched to a gene; V was cut back by 0 bases and J by 5 bases. This CDR3 is built from 15 residues. The CDR3 DNA sequence: TGCGCCAGCAGCTTGGGACAGGGGGATACCGGGGAGCTGTTTTTT. Translation gives CASSLGQGDTGELFF. The whole variable domain, remainder taken from reference TRBV5-1 and TRBJ2-2, is KAGVTQTPRYLIKTRGQQVTLSCSPISGHRSVSWYQQTPGQGLQFLFEYFSETQRNKGNFPGRFSGRQFSNSRSEMNVSTLELGDSALYLCASSLGQGDTGELFFGEGSRLTVL.

The table lists this clone with a few counts. The rearrangement links TRBV19 to TRBJ2-3; 9 bases map to TRBD1. CDR3 size: 15 residues. The V and J ends lost 5 bases and 8 bases, in that order; junction bases with no gene match: 11. CDR1 LNHDA and CDR2 SQIVND come from the germline V gene (reference sequence). CDR3 in amino acids: CASSGTGGNGVTQYF. CDR3 bases: TGTGCCAGTAGTGGCACAGGGGGCAATGGTGTTACGCAGTATTTT.

The chain is built from TRBV5-1 and TRBJ1-1, with 9 bases lining up with TRBD1. Germline V gene data show CDR1 as SGHRS and CDR2 as YFSETQ. The CDR3 contains 16 residues. Germline trimming cut 0 bases from V and 2 bases from J; bases unmatched to any gene: 5. In DNA form, the CDR3 reads TGCGCCAGCAGCTTGGCCGGGACAGGGAGTAACACTGAAGCTTTCTTT. This gives the protein CASSLAGTGSNTEAFF.

CDR3 residues: CASSLRQSSYEQYF. In nucleotides, the CDR3 is TGTGCCAGCTCACTAAGACAGTCCTCCTACGAGCAGTACTTC. V usage is TRBV18 and J usage is TRBJ2-7, with D perhaps TRBD1 (5 bases). Germline CDR1 reads KGHSH; CDR2 reads LQKENI. The germline V and J ends were trimmed by 4 bases and 0 bases, with 10 bases remaining between them. This CDR3 contains 14 residues. Supplemented by reference TRBV18 and TRBJ2-7, the full variable domain reads NAGVMQNPRHLVRRRGQEARLRCSPMKGHSHVYWYRQLPEEGLKFMVYLQKENIIDESGMPKERFSAEFPKEGPSILRIQQVVRGDSAAYFCASSLRQSSYEQYFGPGTRLTVT.

V and J are TRBV10-2 and TRBJ1-1; 8 nucleotides align to TRBD1. The germline CDR1 and CDR2 sequences are WSHSY and SAAADI. V was clipped by 8 bases and J by 0 bases; unmatched bases: 8. This CDR3 comprises 15 residues. The chain's CDR3 is CASRSGQAMNTEAFF. The CDR3 DNA reads as TGCGCCAGCCGTTCGGGACAGGCTATGAACACTGAAGCTTTCTTT.

The CDR3 DNA is TGTGCCAGTAGTATCCGACCGGGACAGTTCCAGACCCAGTACTTC. Translated: CASSIRPGQFQTQYF. V and J are TRBV19 and TRBJ2-5; 7 nucleotides match TRBD1. The CDR3 spans 15 residues. Germline trimming cut 3 bases from V and 6 bases from J; bases unmatched to any gene: 10. CDR1 LNHDA and CDR2 SQIVND come from the germline V gene (reference sequence).

J is TRBJ2-1 and V is TRBV7-9; 7 bases map to TRBD1. The CDR3 is 15 amino acids. CDR1 and CDR2 (germline): SEHNR, FQNEAQ (reference sequence). J lost 6 bases, V lost 11 bases, and 16 bases had no gene match. The CDR3 reads CAVGAETGNSNEQFF. The CDR3 nucleotides are TGTGCCGTAGGCGCTGAGACAGGGAACTCCAATGAGCAGTTCTTC.

The chain combines TRBV5-1 with TRBJ1-1, with 8 bases fitting TRBD1. Per germline, CDR1 SGHRS and CDR2 YFSETQ. Trimming cost V 1 base and J 5 bases; bases outside gene matches: 7. The CDR3 totals 15 residues. CDR3 in DNA: TGCGCCAGCAGCTTGTTCGCAGGGGGCAAGACTGAAGCTTTCTTT. Translation: CASSLFAGGKTEAFF.

This chain joins TRBV5-4 and TRBJ2-4; a weak D match, TRBD1 (6 bases). The CDR3 totals 15 residues. Germline V gene sequence: CDR1 SGHNT, CDR2 YYREEE (reference sequence). V lost 1 base and J lost 2, with 10 bases in between. CDR3 residues: CASSLSDSTKNIQYF. The CDR3 coding sequence is TGTGCCAGCAGCTTGTCGGACAGCACCAAAAACATTCAGTACTTC.

This clone was seen only a few times. J is TRBJ2-1 and V is TRBV28; 10 bases match TRBD2. The CDR3 is made up of 15 amino acids. Germline V CDR1 and CDR2: MDHEN, SYDVKM. J lost 12 bases, V lost 6 bases, and 14 bases had no gene match. The CDR3 sequence: CASSQPAGGPTMQFF. The CDR3 region has the DNA TGTGCCAGCAGCCAACCAGCGGGAGGGCCCACCATGCAGTTCTTC.

The table lists this clone with a few counts. The gene calls are TRBV28 and TRBJ2-1, with D tentatively TRBD1 (6 bases). The V end was cut by 4 bases, the J end by 4 bases, with 17 bases between. This CDR3 comprises 16 residues. Germline V gene lookup returns CDR1 MDHEN and CDR2 SYDVKM. CDR3 DNA sequence: TGTGCCAGCAGTTCGAGCCAGACCCAGGGGTACAATGAGCAGTTCTTC. Amino acid sequence: CASSSSQTQGYNEQFF.

The genes are TRBV18 and TRBJ1-6, with 10 nucleotides matching TRBD1. The CDR3 contains 14 residues. After removal of 6 bases from V and 7 bases from J, the junction contained 3 bases not matched to a gene. CDR1 is KGHSH, CDR2 LQKENI, per germline. The CDR3 DNA reads TGTGCCAGCTCCTTGGGACAGGGGAATTCACCCCTCCACTTT. Encoded protein: CASSLGQGNSPLHF.

The chain carries TRBV28 and TRBJ1-3; the D is unclear. CDR1 is MDHEN, CDR2 SYDVKM, per germline. Trimming shortened V by 6 bases and J by 0 bases, and 12 bases separated the two germline ends. The CDR3 totals 15 residues. The CDR3 nucleotides read TGTGCCAGCAGCCCCGGTTTGCACTCTGGAAACACCATATATTTT. This codes for CASSPGLHSGNTIYF.

This chain uses TRBV7-9 with TRBJ1-1, with 7 bases matching TRBD1. With V trimmed by 5 bases and J by 0 bases, 6 bases remained unmatched. CDR3 length: 15 residues. Germline CDR1 SEHNR, CDR2 FQNEAQ (reference sequence). This chain's CDR3 is CASSPGQLMNTEAFF. DNA of the CDR3: TGTGCCAGCAGCCCGGGACAGCTGATGAACACTGAAGCTTTCTTT.

The rearrangement uses TRBV5-1 and TRBJ2-2; the match to TRBD2 covers 9 bases. The V segment lost 5 bases and the J segment 4 bases; nucleotides outside the gene matches: 6. Germline V gives CDR1 SGHRS, CDR2 YFSETQ. The CDR3 sequence is 15 residues long. CDR3 loop: CASRIHSGSTGELFF. CDR3 coding DNA: TGCGCCAGCAGAATACATAGCGGGAGCACCGGGGAGCTGTTTTTT.

In this sample, this clone turned up once. The V gene is TRBV9, the J gene TRBJ1-5; D is perhaps TRBD1 (6 bases). Trimming took off 4 bases at V and 6 bases at J, with 11 bases between the two ends. This CDR3 comprises 13 residues. Germline CDR1 and CDR2: SGDLS and YYNGEE. This chain's CDR3 is CASSTTGFQPQHF. The CDR3 DNA reads TGTGCCAGCAGCACCACAGGGTTTCAGCCCCAGCATTTT.